This TCR beta chain came from a study of cytomegalovirus exposure and HLA in healthy donors. Overall study context: Out of 398 genotyped donors, roughly 80% belonged to the Caucasian-associated ancestry cluster.

Note on this clone: The antigen is unknown.

Regarding the study as a whole: A later analysis linked a missense DCLRE1C variant to TCR beta V- and J-gene trimming. Productive rates of about 87% or about 30% were seen for most TCR beta V segments in an earlier analysis. The listing of 160 or so TCR beta chains classed them as cytomegalovirus-associated.

This CDR3 is built from 15 residues. V shed 7 bases and J 6 bases; nucleotides not matched to a gene: 10. The V gene's germline CDR1 is SGHTA and CDR2 FQGNSA. Vbeta (60) and Jbeta (13) primers were used in the PCR. Here immunoSEQ multiplex PCR was the method, and the copy in TCRdb shows in-frame clones only, minus some. This sample has some 150,000 clones, with around 78% found just once. The chain employs TRBV7-2 and TRBJ2-7; 12 nucleotides line up with TRBD2. This TCR came from a female donor in good health and CMV-seronegative. The sequenced sample consisted of PBMCs. CDR3 DNA sequence: TGTGCCAGCACCCCCGGTCCTAGCGGGGGGGCCGAGCAGTACTTC. This translates into CASTPGPSGGAEQYF.